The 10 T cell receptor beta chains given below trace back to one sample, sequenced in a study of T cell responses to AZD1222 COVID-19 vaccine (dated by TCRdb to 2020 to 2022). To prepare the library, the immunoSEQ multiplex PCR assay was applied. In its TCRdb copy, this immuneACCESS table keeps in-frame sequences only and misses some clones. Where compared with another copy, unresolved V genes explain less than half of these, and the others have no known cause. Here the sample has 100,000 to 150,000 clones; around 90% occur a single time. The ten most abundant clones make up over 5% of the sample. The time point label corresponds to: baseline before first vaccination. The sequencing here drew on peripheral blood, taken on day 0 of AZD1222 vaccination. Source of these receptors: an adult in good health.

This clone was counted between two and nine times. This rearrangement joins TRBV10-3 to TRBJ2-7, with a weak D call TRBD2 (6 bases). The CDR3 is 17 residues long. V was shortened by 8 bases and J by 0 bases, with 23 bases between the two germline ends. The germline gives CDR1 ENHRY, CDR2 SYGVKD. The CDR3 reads CAIRGSVAGPNSYEQYF. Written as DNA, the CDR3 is TGTGCCATCCGCGGGTCGGTTGCGGGGCCCAACTCCTACGAGCAGTACTTC.

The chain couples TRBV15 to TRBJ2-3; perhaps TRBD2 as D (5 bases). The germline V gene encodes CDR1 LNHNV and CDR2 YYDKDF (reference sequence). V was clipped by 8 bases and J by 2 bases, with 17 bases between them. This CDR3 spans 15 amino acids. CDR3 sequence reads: CATANREGDTDTQYF. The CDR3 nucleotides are TGTGCCACCGCCAACCGCGAGGGAGACACAGATACGCAGTATTTT.

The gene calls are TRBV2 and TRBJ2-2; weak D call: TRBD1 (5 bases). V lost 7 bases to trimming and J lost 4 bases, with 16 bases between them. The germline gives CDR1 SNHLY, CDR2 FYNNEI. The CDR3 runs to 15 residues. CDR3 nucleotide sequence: TGTGCCAGCAACCTGCAGGGTTTTGGCACCGGGGAGCTGTTTTTT. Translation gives CASNLQGFGTGELFF.

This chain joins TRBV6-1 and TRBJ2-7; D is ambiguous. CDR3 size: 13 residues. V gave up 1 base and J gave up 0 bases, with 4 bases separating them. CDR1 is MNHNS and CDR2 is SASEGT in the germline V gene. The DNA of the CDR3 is TGTGCCAGCAGTGAAGGAGTCTCCTACGAGCAGTACTTC. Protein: CASSEGVSYEQYF.

CDR3 protein: CASRPQGYTGANVLTF. CDR3 bases: TGTGCCAGCAGGCCACAGGGGTATACTGGGGCCAACGTCCTGACTTTC. The rearrangement uses TRBV27 and TRBJ2-6; 7 nucleotides agree with TRBD1. This CDR3 contains 16 residues. J gave up 2 bases and V 6 bases, and 7 bases lay outside the gene matches. CDR1 and CDR2 from the germline V gene are MNHEY and SMNVEV (reference sequence).

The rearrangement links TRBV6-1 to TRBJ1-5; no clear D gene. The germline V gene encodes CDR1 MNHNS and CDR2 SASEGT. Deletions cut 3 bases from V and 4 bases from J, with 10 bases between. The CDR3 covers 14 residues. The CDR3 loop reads CASSEHSGNQPQHF. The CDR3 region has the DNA TGTGCCAGCAGTGAGCACTCTGGGAATCAGCCCCAGCATTTT.

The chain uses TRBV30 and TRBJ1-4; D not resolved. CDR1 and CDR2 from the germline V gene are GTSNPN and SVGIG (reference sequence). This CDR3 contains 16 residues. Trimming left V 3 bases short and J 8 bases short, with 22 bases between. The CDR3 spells CAWRRRSSPTSEKLFF. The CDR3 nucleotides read TGTGCCTGGAGGAGGCGCTCGAGTCCCACTTCGGAAAAACTGTTTTTT.

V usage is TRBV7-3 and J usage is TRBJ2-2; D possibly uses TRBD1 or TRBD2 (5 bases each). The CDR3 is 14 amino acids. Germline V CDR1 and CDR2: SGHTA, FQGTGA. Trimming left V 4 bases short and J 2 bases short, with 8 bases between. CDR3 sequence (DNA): TGTGCCAGCAGCTGGGACCACAACACCGGGGAGCTGTTTTTT. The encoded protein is CASSWDHNTGELFF.

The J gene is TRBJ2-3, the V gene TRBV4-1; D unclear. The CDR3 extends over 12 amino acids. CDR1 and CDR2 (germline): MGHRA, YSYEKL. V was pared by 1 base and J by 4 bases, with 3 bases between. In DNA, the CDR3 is TGCGCCAGCAGCCAAGGGGCAGATACGCAGTATTTT. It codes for CASSQGADTQYF.

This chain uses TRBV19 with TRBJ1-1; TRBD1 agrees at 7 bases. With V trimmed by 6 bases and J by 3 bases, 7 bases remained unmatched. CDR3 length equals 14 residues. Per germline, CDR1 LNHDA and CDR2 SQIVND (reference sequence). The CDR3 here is CASSDVDRDTEAFF. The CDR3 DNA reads TGTGCCAGTAGCGATGTCGACAGGGACACTGAAGCTTTCTTT.